This TCR beta chain was captured in a study of cytomegalovirus exposure and HLA in healthy donors. Study results and caveats: Another analysis was done later, and it associated roughly 15,000 TCR beta sequences with HLA alleles at 0.05 false discovery rate. It was reportedly the case that the classifier diagnosed cytomegalovirus status with high specificity and sensitivity. Productive status was seen about 90% or about 30% of the time for most TCR beta V segments in an earlier analysis. Investigators reported 150 to 200 TCR beta chains as tied to cytomegalovirus.

With respect to this clone: Antigen: not known.

PCR was performed using 60 Vbeta and 13 Jbeta primers. Repertoires were generated with immunoSEQ multiplex PCR, while TCRdb's copy carries only in-frame clones and drops some. This table holds 140,000 to 150,000 clones, roughly three fifths found once. Germline V CDR1 and CDR2: SGHNT, YYREEE (reference sequence). CDR3 length equals 15 residues. The V end lost 0 bases, the J end lost 4 bases, and 13 bases lay between the germline ends. The chain is built from TRBV5-4 and TRBJ1-2; D is possibly TRBD1 (5 bases). The TCR sequence derives from a male donor in good health and CMV-seronegative. Sequences were obtained from PBMCs. This CDR3 reads CASSLAQGTAYGYTF. DNA for the CDR3: TGTGCCAGCAGCTTGGCCCAGGGTACGGCCTATGGCTACACCTTC.